This TCR beta chain emerged from a study of technical replicates of blood from a few donors. Some clones are missing from TCRdb's copy, which holds only in-frame ones; the method was immunoSEQ multiplex PCR. Of about 89,000 clones listed, over 85% are singletons. CDR3 length equals 15 residues. V dropped 1 base and J dropped 2 bases, with 10 bases sitting between them. The germline V gene has CDR1 SGHTA and CDR2 FQGNSA. The chain recombines TRBV7-2 with TRBJ2-3, with D perhaps TRBD2 (5 bases). This sequence was found in a human donor in good health. Sequencing used T cells isolated from PBMCs. The CDR3 loop is CASSLVPGITDTQYF. The CDR3 DNA follows: TGTGCCAGCAGCTTAGTGCCGGGGATCACAGATACGCAGTATTTT.